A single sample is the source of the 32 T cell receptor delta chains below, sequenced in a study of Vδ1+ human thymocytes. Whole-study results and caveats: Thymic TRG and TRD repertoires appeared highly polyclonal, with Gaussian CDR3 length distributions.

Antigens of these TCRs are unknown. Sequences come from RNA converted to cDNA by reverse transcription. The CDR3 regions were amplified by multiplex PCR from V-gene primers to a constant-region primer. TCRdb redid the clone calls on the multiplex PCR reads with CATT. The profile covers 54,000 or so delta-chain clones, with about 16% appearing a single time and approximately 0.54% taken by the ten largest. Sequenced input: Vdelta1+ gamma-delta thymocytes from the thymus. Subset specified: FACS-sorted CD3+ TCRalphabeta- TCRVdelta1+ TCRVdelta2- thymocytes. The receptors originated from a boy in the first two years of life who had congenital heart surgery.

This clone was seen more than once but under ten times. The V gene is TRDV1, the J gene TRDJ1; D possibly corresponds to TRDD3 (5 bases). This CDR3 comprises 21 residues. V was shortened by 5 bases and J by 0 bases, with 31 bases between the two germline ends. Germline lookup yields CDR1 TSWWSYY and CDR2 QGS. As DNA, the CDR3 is TGTGCTCTTGGGACCCGATTCGGACCGATACCCTCCCCATTGTACACCGATAAACTCATCTTT. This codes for CALGTRFGPIPSPLYTDKLIF.

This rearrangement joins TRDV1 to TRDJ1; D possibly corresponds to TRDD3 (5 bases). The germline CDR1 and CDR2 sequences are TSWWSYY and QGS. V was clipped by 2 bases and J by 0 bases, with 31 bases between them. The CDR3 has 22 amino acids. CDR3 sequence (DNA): TGTGCTCTTGGGGAAAGGAACGTGAGCCCTCAAGGTGAGGGGGTTAACACCGATAAACTCATCTTT. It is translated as CALGERNVSPQGEGVNTDKLIF.

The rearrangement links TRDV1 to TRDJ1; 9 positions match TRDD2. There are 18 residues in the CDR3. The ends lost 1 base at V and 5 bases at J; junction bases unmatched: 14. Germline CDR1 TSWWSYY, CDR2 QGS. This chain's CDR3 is CALGEPPSYILLGDKLIF. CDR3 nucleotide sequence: TGTGCTCTTGGGGAACCTCCTTCCTACATTCTACTGGGGGATAAACTCATCTTT.

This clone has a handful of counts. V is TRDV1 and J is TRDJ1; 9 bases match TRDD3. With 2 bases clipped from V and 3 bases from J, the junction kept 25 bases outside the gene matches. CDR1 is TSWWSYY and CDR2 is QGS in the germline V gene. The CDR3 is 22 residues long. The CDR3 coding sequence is TGTGCTCTTGGGGAAAACGGTCGGCGGGGTGGGGGATATCACCAAGCGGCCGATAAACTCATCTTT. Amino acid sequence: CALGENGRRGGGYHQAADKLIF.

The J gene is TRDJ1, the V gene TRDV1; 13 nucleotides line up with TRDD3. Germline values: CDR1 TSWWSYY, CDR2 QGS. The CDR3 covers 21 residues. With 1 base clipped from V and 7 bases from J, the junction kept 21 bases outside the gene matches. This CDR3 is CALGERLPKILSTGGYGKLIF. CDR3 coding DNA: TGTGCTCTTGGGGAACGCCTTCCTAAAATACTTAGTACTGGGGGATACGGTAAACTCATCTTT.

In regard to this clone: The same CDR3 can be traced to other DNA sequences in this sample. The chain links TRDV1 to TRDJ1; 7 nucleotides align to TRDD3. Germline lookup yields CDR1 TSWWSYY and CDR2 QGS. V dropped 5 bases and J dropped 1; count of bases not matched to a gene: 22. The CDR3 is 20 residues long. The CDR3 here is CALGKYRGCTGEKFTDKLIF. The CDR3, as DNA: TGTGCTCTTGGGAAATACAGAGGTTGTACTGGGGAAAAGTTCACCGATAAACTCATCTTT.

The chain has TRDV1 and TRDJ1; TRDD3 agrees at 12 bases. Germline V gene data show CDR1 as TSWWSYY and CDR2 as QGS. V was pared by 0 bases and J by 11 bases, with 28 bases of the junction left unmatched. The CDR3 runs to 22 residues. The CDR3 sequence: CALGELTFPDTTGGYPRFWLIF. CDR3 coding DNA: TGTGCTCTTGGGGAACTCACCTTCCCGGACACTACTGGGGGATACCCTCGATTTTGGCTCATCTTT.

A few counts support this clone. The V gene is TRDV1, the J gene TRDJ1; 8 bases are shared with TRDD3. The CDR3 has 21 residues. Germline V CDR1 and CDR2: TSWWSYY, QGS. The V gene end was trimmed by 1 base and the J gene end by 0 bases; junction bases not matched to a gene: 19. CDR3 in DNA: TGTGCTCTTGGGGAACCTGACCCAGTCCTTTACTGGGGGGCCTACACCGATAAACTCATCTTT. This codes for CALGEPDPVLYWGAYTDKLIF.

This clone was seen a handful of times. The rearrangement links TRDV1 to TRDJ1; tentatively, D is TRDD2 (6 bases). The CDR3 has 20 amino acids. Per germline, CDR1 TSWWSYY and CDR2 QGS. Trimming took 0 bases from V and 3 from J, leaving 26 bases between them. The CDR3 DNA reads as TGTGCTCTTGGGGAACTTCCTACGAAGGGGACCAGACTAATTTCCGATAAACTCATCTTT. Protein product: CALGELPTKGTRLISDKLIF.

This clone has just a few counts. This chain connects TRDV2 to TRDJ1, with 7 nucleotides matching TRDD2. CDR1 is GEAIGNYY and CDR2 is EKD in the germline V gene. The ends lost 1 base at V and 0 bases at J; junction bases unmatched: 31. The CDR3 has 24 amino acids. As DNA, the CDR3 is TGTGCCTGTGACACGGGCCCCCTTCCTCTACTGTACTGGCTTCACAAGGGGTACACCGATAAACTCATCTTT. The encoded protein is CACDTGPLPLLYWLHKGYTDKLIF.

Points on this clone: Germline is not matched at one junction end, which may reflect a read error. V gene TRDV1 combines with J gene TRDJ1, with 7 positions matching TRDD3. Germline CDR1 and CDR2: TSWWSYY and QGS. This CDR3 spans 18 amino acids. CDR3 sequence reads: CAVGAPIYAGGNTDKLIF. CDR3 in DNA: TGTGCTGTTGGGGCCCCCATCTACGCTGGGGGGAACACCGATAAACTCATCTTT.

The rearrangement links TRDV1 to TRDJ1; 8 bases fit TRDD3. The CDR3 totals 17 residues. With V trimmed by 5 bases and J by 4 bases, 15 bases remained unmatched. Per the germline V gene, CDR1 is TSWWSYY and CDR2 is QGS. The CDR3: CALGTYSVLGVDDKLIF. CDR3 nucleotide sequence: TGTGCTCTTGGGACTTACAGCGTACTGGGGGTGGACGATAAACTCATCTTT.

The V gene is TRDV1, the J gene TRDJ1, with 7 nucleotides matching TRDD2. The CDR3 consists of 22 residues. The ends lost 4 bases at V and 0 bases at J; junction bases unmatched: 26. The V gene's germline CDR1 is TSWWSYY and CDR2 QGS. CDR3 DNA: TGTGCTCTTGGGGCCCTTCCTGAGGGTACTGGACTCAGGGGAGGGTACACCGATAAACTCATCTTT. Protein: CALGALPEGTGLRGGYTDKLIF.

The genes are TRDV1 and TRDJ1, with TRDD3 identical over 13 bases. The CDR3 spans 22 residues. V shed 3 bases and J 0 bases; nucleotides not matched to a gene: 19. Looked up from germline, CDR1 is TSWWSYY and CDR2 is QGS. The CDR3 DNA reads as TGTGCTCTTGGGGATCCCATCTCCTTTACTGGGGGATACGCCAGGAACACCGATAAACTCATCTTT. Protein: CALGDPISFTGGYARNTDKLIF.

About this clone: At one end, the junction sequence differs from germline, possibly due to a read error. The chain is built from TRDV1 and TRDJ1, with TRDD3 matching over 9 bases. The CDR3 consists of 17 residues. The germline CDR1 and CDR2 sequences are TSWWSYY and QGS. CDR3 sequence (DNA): TGTGCTCTTGGTTCTTATGCGTCCTGGGGGATGAACGATAAACCCATCTTT. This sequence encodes CALGSYASWGMNDKPIF.

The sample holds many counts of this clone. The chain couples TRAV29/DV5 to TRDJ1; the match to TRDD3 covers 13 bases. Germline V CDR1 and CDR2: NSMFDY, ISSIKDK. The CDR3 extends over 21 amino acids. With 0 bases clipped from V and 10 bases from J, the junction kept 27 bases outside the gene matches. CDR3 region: CAASAIRALILALLGDTRLIF. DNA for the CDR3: TGTGCAGCAAGCGCTATTAGAGCCCTAATCCTAGCCCTACTGGGGGATACGAGACTCATCTTT.

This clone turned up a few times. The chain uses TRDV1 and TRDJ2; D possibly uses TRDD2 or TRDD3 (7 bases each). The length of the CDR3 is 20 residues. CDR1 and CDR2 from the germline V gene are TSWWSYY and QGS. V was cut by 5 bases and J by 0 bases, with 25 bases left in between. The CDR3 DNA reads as TGTGCTCTTGGGAATCCTTCCTCCCCTTACTGGGGTCCTTTGACAGCACAACTCTTCTTT. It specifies CALGNPSSPYWGPLTAQLFF.

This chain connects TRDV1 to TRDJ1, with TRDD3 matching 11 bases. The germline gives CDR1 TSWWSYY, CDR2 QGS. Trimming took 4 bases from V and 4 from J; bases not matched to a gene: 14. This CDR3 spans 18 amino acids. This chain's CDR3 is CALGVPTLGDTGVDKLIF. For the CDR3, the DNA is TGTGCTCTTGGGGTTCCTACCCTGGGGGATACCGGAGTCGATAAACTCATCTTT.

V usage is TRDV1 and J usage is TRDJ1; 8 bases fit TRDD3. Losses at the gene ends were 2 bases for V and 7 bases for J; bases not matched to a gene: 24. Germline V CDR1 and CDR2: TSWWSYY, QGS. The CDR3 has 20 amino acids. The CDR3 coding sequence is TGTGCTCTTGGGGAAGTCGTTGACCTACTATACTGGGGGTTCCGTACTAAACTCATCTTT. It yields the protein CALGEVVDLLYWGFRTKLIF.

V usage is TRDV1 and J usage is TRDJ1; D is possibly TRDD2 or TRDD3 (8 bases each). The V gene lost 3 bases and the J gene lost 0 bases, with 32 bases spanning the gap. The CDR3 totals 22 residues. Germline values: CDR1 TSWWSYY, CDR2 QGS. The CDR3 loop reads CALGDPASYLYWGLGYTDKLIF. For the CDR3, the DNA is TGTGCTCTTGGGGACCCTGCTTCCTACCTGTACTGGGGGCTAGGGTACACCGATAAACTCATCTTT.

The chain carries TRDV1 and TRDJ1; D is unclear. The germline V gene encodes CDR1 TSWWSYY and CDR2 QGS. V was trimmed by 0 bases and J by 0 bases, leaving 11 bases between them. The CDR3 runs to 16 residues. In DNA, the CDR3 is TGTGCTCTTGGGGAACTTCCCAACCGGTACACCGATAAACTCATCTTT. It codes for CALGELPNRYTDKLIF.

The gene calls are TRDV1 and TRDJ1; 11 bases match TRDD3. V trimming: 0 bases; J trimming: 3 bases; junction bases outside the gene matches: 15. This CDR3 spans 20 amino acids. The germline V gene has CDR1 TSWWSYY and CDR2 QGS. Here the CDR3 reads CALGELTAEPGGYSADKLIF. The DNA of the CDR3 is TGTGCTCTTGGGGAACTAACAGCGGAGCCTGGGGGATACTCGGCCGATAAACTCATCTTT.

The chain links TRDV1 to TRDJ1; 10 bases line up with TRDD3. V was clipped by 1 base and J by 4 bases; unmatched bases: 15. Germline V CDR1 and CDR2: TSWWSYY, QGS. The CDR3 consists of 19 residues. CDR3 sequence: CALGEPTGDTRMGSDKLIF. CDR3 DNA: TGTGCTCTTGGGGAACCTACGGGGGATACGCGTATGGGAAGCGATAAACTCATCTTT.

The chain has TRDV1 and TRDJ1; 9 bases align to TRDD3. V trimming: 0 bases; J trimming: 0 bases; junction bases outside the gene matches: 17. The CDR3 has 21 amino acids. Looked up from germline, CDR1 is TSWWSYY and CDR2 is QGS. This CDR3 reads CALGELHWVSGGCCNTDKLIF. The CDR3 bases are TGTGCTCTTGGGGAACTCCATTGGGTTTCTGGGGGATGCTGTAACACCGATAAACTCATCTTT.

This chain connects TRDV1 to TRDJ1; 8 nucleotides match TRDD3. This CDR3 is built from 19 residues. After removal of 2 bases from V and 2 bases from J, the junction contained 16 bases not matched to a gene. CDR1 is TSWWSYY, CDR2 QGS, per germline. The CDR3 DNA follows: TGTGCTCTTGGGGAAATATGGGATACGCATGGGACCGATACCGATAAACTCATCTTT. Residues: CALGEIWDTHGTDTDKLIF.

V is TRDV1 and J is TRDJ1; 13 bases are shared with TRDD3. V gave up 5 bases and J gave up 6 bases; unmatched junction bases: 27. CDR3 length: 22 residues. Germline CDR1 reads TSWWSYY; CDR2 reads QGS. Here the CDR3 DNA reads TGTGCTCTTGGGCCATACCCCCTCCTTCCCGAGAACTGGGGGATACGATTCTATAAACTCATCTTT. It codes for CALGPYPLLPENWGIRFYKLIF.

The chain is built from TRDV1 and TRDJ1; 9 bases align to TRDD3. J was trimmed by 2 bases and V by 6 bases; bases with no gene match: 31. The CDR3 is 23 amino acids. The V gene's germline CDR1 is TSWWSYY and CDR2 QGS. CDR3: CALGAREVPLYWGTSLPTDKLIF. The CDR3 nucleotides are TGTGCTCTTGGCGCGCGAGAGGTCCCCTTGTACTGGGGGACTTCCCTGCCGACCGATAAACTCATCTTT.

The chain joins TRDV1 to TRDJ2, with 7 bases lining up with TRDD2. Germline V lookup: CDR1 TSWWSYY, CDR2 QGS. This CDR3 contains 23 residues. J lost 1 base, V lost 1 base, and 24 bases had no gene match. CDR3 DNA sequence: TGTGCTCTTGGGGAACCCCCTTCCTCTACGAGGAGAGTAACGGCGGATTTGACAGCACAACTCTTCTTT. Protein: CALGEPPSSTRRVTADLTAQLFF.

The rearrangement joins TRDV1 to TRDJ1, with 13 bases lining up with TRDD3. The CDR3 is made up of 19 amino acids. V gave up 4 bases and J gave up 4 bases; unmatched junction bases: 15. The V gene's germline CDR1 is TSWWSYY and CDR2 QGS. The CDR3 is CALGVAFLLGDTEIDKLIF. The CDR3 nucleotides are TGTGCTCTTGGGGTCGCCTTTTTACTGGGGGATACGGAGATCGATAAACTCATCTTT.

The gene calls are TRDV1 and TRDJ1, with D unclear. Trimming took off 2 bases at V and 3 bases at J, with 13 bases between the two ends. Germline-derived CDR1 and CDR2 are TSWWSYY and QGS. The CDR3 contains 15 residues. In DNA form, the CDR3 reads TGTGCTCTTGGGGAAACCCTTAACAAGGCCGATAAACTCATCTTT. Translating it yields CALGETLNKADKLIF.

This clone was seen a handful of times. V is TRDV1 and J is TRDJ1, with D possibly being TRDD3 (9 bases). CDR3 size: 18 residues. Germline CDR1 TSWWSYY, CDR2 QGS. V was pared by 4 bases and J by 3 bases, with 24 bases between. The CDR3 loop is CALGAYFLPRGYADKLIF. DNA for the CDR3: TGTGCTCTTGGGGCGTACTTCCTACCTCGGGGATACGCCGATAAACTCATCTTT.

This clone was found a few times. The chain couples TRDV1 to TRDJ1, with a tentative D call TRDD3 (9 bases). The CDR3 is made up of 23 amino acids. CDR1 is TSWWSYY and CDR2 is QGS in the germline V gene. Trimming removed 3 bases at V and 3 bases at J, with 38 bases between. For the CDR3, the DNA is TGTGCTCTTGGGGACTGCGCCCTTCCTAGCTGGGGGATTCCTTTTTGGGGGTCCGATAAACTCATCTTT. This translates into CALGDCALPSWGIPFWGSDKLIF.